This T cell receptor beta chain was recovered during a study of blood T cell repertoires in COVID-19. In the study overall: The United States, Italy and Spain were the sources of the acute and convalescent COVID-19 samples. In each case, the material was cDNA or gDNA derived from T cells, B-cell-depleted T cells, or PBMCs.

The CDR3 covers 15 residues. Germline CDR1 reads PRHDT; CDR2 reads FYEKMQ (reference sequence). Losses at the gene ends were 0 bases for V and 6 bases for J; bases not matched to a gene: 0. Original handling: Estimates of nucleated cell counts were drawn from the amplification of reference gene primers. Libraries were prepared by immunoSEQ multiplex PCR; TCRdb keeps only in-frame clonotypes and omits some of them. V and J calls and clone size follow that table, whereas D and trimming were derived from the DNA. The sample shows around 300,000 clones, less than 90% of them seen only once. The sequenced sample was peripheral blood. This sequence joins TRBV13 and TRBJ2-1; 12 nucleotides line up with TRBD2. This receptor was taken from a human donor in a cohort sampled during active COVID-19. The CDR3 here is CASSLGLAGGNEQFF. As DNA, the CDR3 is TGTGCCAGCAGCTTAGGACTAGCGGGAGGCAATGAGCAGTTCTTC.